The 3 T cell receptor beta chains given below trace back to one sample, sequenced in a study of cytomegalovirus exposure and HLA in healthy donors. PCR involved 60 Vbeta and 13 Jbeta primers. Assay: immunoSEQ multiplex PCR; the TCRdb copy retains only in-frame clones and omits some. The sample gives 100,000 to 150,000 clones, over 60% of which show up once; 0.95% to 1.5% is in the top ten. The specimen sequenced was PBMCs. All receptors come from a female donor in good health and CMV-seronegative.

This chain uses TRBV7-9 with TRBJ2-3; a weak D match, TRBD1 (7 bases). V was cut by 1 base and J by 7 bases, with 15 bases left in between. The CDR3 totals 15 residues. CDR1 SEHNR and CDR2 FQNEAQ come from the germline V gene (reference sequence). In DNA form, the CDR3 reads TGTGCCAGCAGCTTAGAAGGGGGCCGGGGGTATACGCAGTATTTT. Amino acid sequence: CASSLEGGRGYTQYF.

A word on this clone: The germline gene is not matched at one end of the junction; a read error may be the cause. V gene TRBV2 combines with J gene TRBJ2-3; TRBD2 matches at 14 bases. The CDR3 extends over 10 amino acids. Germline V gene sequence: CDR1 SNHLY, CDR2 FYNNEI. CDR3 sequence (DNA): TGTGCCAGCCTGGGACTAGCGGGGGAGTTT. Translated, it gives CASLGLAGEF.

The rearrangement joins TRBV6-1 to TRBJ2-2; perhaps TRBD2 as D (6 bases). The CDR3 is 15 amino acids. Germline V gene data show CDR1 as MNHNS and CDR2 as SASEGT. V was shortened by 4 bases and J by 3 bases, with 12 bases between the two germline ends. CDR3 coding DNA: TGTGCCAGCAGTGGATGGGACTCCTACACCGGGGAGCTGTTTTTT. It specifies CASSGWDSYTGELFF.